The 5 T cell receptor beta chains below were found in one sample sequenced in a study of blood T cell repertoires in COVID-19. Repertoires were generated with immunoSEQ multiplex PCR, while TCRdb's copy carries only in-frame clones and drops some. The sample consists of nearly 45,000 clones, about nine tenths of them appearing once. Sequenced: peripheral blood. The receptors derive from a woman at least 80 years old in a cohort sampled during active or convalescent COVID-19.

The rearrangement joins TRBV18 to TRBJ1-4; tentative D call: TRBD1 (5 bases). This CDR3 is built from 14 residues. V shed 1 base and J shed 4 bases, with 7 bases lying between them. Germline assignment: CDR1 KGHSH and CDR2 LQKENI. CDR3 coding DNA: TGTGCCAGCTCACCACAGGGGAATAATGAAAAACTGTTTTTT. It translates to CASSPQGNNEKLFF.

Only a few counts were recorded for this clone. The chain couples TRBV4-1 to TRBJ1-1; 7 bases line up with TRBD1. Germline CDR1 MGHRA, CDR2 YSYEKL. The trim removed 0 bases at V and 6 bases at J, leaving 10 bases unmatched. The length of the CDR3 is 16 residues. The CDR3 sequence: CASSQDKATGWAEAFF. The CDR3 DNA sequence: TGCGCCAGCAGCCAAGATAAGGCGACAGGGTGGGCTGAAGCTTTCTTT.

J is TRBJ1-3 and V is TRBV4-3; possible D gene TRBD1, 5 bases. The germline V gene has CDR1 LGHNA and CDR2 YSLEER. V lost 1 base, J lost 4 bases, and 17 bases lay in between. The CDR3 runs to 17 residues. DNA for the CDR3: TGCGCCAGCAGCCAAGGCCCCACCACCGGGGGGGGAAACACCATATATTTT. Encoded protein: CASSQGPTTGGGNTIYF.

The V call is TRBV6-6, the J call TRBJ2-3, with D possibly being TRBD1 (5 bases). V shed 1 base and J shed 1 base, with 9 bases lying between them. The CDR3 has 15 amino acids. Germline values: CDR1 MNHNY, CDR2 SVGAGI (reference sequence). CDR3 sequence reads: CASSYFRVGTDTQYF. CDR3 in DNA: TGTGCCAGCAGTTACTTCAGGGTAGGCACAGATACGCAGTATTTT.

The V call is TRBV19, the J call TRBJ1-2; D perhaps matches TRBD1 (6 bases). Germline lookup yields CDR1 LNHDA and CDR2 SQIVND (reference sequence). This CDR3 is built from 14 residues. Trimming stripped 7 bases from V and 7 bases from J, with 19 bases between. DNA for the CDR3: TGTGCCAGTACATTGATTCCTGGGGGCACTGGCTACACCTTC. Translated, it gives CASTLIPGGTGYTF. Together with reference TRBV19 and TRBJ1-2, the CDR3 gives the full variable domain: DGGITQSPKYLFRKEGQNVTLSCEQNLNHDAMYWYRQDPGQGLRLIYYSQIVNDFQKGDIAEGYSVSREKKESFPLTVTSAQKNPTAFYLCASTLIPGGTGYTFGSGTRLTVV.